One and the same sample provided the 13 T cell receptor beta chains below, sequenced in a study of CD8 T cells in Susac syndrome. The RNA input was roughly 0.45 to 1 ug, and it was reverse transcribed with random hexamers. MiXCR, run by TCRdb on the immunoSEQ multiplex PCR reads, gives a single entry per CDR3 protein. The data contain about 140,000 distinct CDR3 sequences, just under 95% of them seen just once; the ten biggest clones take up 0.13% to 0.15%. The material sequenced was CD4+ T cells from PBMCs. The receptors shown here come from a human donor with Susac syndrome.

The chain combines TRBV4-1 with TRBJ2-2, with D maybe TRBD2 (5 bases). The CDR3 is 15 residues long. Between the trimmed V and J ends, which lost 2 bases and 7 bases, there was a span of 14 bases. CDR1 is MGHRA, CDR2 YSYEKL, per germline. CDR3: CASSQILGPVGELFF. In nucleotides, the CDR3 is TGCGCCAGCAGCCAAATACTAGGGCCTGTCGGGGAGCTGTTTTTT.

V and J are TRBV12-3 or TRBV12-4 and TRBJ2-7; 7 nucleotides align to TRBD2. J lost 8 bases, V lost 3 bases, and 10 bases had no gene match. CDR3 length: 14 residues. The CDR3 DNA reads TGTGCCAGCAGTTTCGGAGGGAGGGCTGAAAAGCAGTACTTC. Its protein product is CASSFGGRAEKQYF.

V is TRBV12-3 or TRBV12-4 and J is TRBJ1-1, with D uncertain. The length of the CDR3 is 11 residues. The V gene lost 5 bases and the J gene lost 5 bases, with 6 bases spanning the gap. The CDR3 loop reads CASSPKTEAFF. The CDR3 DNA is TGTGCCAGCAGTCCTAAGACTGAAGCTTTCTTT.

CDR3 sequence: CSARRTSGGRGDTQYF. CDR3 DNA sequence: TGCAGTGCTCGAAGGACTAGCGGGGGACGAGGGGATACGCAGTATTTT. This chain joins TRBV20-1 and TRBJ2-3; 13 bases line up with TRBD2. CDR1 and CDR2 (germline): DFQATT, SNEGSKA (reference sequence). The CDR3 runs 16 residues. V shed 5 bases, J shed 6 bases, and the junction held 11 bases outside the gene matches.

This sequence joins TRBV20-1 and TRBJ2-5, with 7 positions matching TRBD1. V trimming: 1 base; J trimming: 1 base; junction bases outside the gene matches: 3. CDR1 and CDR2 from the germline V gene are DFQATT and SNEGSKA (reference sequence). The CDR3 consists of 14 residues. The CDR3 DNA reads as TGCAGTGCTAGAGTCCCAGGGGGCCAAGAGACCCAGTACTTC. Its translation: CSARVPGGQETQYF.

This sequence joins TRBV4-1 and TRBJ1-6; possibly TRBD1 for D (6 bases). Germline V CDR1 and CDR2: MGHRA, YSYEKL. Trimming left V 4 bases short and J 7 bases short, with 20 bases between. The CDR3 is made up of 17 amino acids. The CDR3 loop is CASSPTHRAGRNSPLHF. The DNA of the CDR3 is TGCGCCAGCAGCCCAACTCACAGGGCTGGTCGCAATTCACCCCTCCACTTT.

This chain connects TRBV9 to TRBJ2-1; 11 bases are a match to TRBD2. The CDR3 consists of 16 residues. Trimming cost V 2 bases and J 10 bases; bases outside gene matches: 11. Looked up from germline, CDR1 is SGDLS and CDR2 is YYNGEE. In nucleotides, the CDR3 is TGTGCCAGCAGCGTGTCCGGGACTAGCGGAGACGTAGAGCAGTTCTTC. This translates into CASSVSGTSGDVEQFF.

The chain joins TRBV12-3 or TRBV12-4 to TRBJ2-1; no clear D. V was clipped by 7 bases and J by 7 bases, with 14 bases between them. The CDR3 loop spans 13 amino acids. The CDR3 region is CASTLTLINEQFF. DNA of the CDR3: TGTGCCAGCACCTTGACCCTGATTAATGAGCAGTTCTTC.

The J gene is TRBJ2-7, the V gene TRBV7-2, with 9 nucleotides matching TRBD1. CDR1 SGHTA and CDR2 FQGNSA come from the germline V gene. V was clipped by 2 bases and J by 1 base; unmatched bases: 3. The CDR3 has 15 amino acids. CDR3 nucleotide sequence: TGTGCCAGCAGCTTACCCGGGACAGGGTCCTACGAGCAGTACTTC. This gives the protein CASSLPGTGSYEQYF.

The chain carries TRBV5-1 and TRBJ2-7; TRBD1 might be the D (6 bases). The V and J ends lost 1 base and 5 bases respectively, with 13 bases between them. The CDR3 is 14 amino acids. CDR1 and CDR2 (germline): SGHRS, YFSETQ. CDR3 sequence reads: CASSLSGATNEQYF. CDR3 DNA: TGCGCCAGCAGCTTGTCAGGGGCGACGAACGAGCAGTACTTC. Filled out from reference TRBV5-1 and TRBJ2-7, the complete variable domain reads KAGVTQTPRYLIKTRGQQVTLSCSPISGHRSVSWYQQTPGQGLQFLFEYFSETQRNKGNFPGRFSGRQFSNSRSEMNVSTLELGDSALYLCASSLSGATNEQYFGPGTRLTVT.

V gene TRBV18 combines with J gene TRBJ1-6; D is perhaps TRBD1 (6 bases). This CDR3 is 14 amino acids long. CDR1 and CDR2 from the germline V gene are KGHSH and LQKENI. Trimming took off 2 bases at V and 8 bases at J, with 10 bases between the two ends. CDR3 nucleotide sequence: TGTGCCAGCTCACCAAAGAACAGGGATTCACCCCTCCACTTT. This codes for CASSPKNRDSPLHF.

The V call is TRBV28, the J call TRBJ2-1, with D possibly being TRBD2 (5 bases). Trimming cost V 5 bases and J 2 bases, with 13 bases left between them. The CDR3 runs 15 residues. Germline V gene data show CDR1 as MDHEN and CDR2 as SYDVKM. CDR3 bases: TGTGCCAGCAGTGAAGATCCGGGGACCTACAATGAGCAGTTCTTC. It is translated as CASSEDPGTYNEQFF.

The chain has TRBV30 and TRBJ2-3; TRBD1 is a possible D gene (6 bases). V lost 5 bases and J 2 bases, leaving 11 bases between the germline ends. CDR3 length: 13 amino acids. Germline lookup yields CDR1 GTSNPN and CDR2 SVGIG (reference sequence). The DNA of the CDR3 is TGTGCCTGGGCACAGGGAAACACAGATACGCAGTATTTT. It codes for CAWAQGNTDTQYF. Using reference TRBV30 and TRBJ2-3 for the parts outside the CDR3, the full variable domain is SQTIHQWPATLVQPVGSPLSLECTVEGTSNPNLYWYRQAAGRGLQLLFYSVGIGQISSEVPQNLSASRPQDRQFILSSKKLLLSDSGFYLCAWAQGNTDTQYFGPGTRLTVL.